The 17 T cell receptor beta chains below all came from one sample that was sequenced in a study of blood T cells in healthy people across ages. The authors ran a second PCR of 7 to 11 cycles using a sample-barcoded 5' primer and a J-beta primer mix. TCRdb ran MiXCR on the 5' RACE reads and lists one entry per CDR3 protein. The sample has 650,000 to 1,000,000 distinct CDR3 sequences, roughly 46% seen once; the top ten hold 18%. Input material: blood. These receptors all come from a man older than 75 in good health.

CDR3 residues: CASSPQVGGLETQYF. In nucleotides, the CDR3 is TGTGCCAGCAGCCCTCAGGTTGGGGGGCTGGAGACCCAGTACTTC. This sequence joins TRBV9 and TRBJ2-5; possibly TRBD1 or TRBD2 for D (6 bases each). The CDR3 contains 15 residues. The V end lost 4 bases, the J end lost 5 bases, and 18 bases lay between the germline ends. Germline CDR1 SGDLS, CDR2 YYNGEE.

A word on this clonotype: The germline gene is not matched at one end of the junction; a read error may be the cause. The chain is built from TRBV28 and TRBJ1-5; D unresolved. This CDR3 is built from 14 residues. Germline CDR1 is MDHEN and CDR2 is SYDVKM. CDR3 coding DNA: TGTACCAGCAGTTTCGATAGTGGCAATCAGCCCCAGCATTTT. Its protein is CTSSFDSGNQPQHF.

Comments on this clonotype: A much larger clone lies one base from this, so it may be a read error. The CDR3 sequence: CAGNEGPQETQYF. The CDR3 DNA follows: TGCGCCGGCAATGAGGGCCCACAAGAGACCCAGTACTTC. The genes are TRBV5-1 and TRBJ2-5; TRBD2 might be the D (5 bases). The ends were cut back, 10 bases at V and 2 bases at J, with 15 bases in the middle. Germline V lookup: CDR1 SGHRS, CDR2 YFSETQ. The CDR3 loop spans 13 amino acids.

This clonotype was counted between two and nine times. J is TRBJ2-5 and V is TRBV5-6; D perhaps matches TRBD2 (6 bases). Germline loops: CDR1 SGHDT, CDR2 YYEEEE. V dropped 3 bases and J dropped 4 bases, with 16 bases sitting between them. The CDR3 totals 15 residues. CDR3 DNA sequence: TGTGCCAGCAGCTCCCCGGTAGCGGAGGGAGAGACCCAGTACTTC. This codes for CASSSPVAEGETQYF.

The chain links TRBV7-9 to TRBJ1-1; possible D gene TRBD1, 5 bases. V shed 2 bases and J shed 3 bases, with 7 bases lying between them. This CDR3 contains 13 residues. Germline V lookup: CDR1 SEHNR, CDR2 FQNEAQ (reference sequence). The CDR3 spells CASSLMGDTEAFF. The DNA of the CDR3 is TGTGCCAGCAGCTTAATGGGGGACACTGAAGCTTTCTTT.

The gene calls are TRBV27 and TRBJ2-3, with 9 bases aligning to TRBD2. Germline V lookup: CDR1 MNHEY, CDR2 SMNVEV (reference sequence). The CDR3 contains 15 residues. V was clipped by 5 bases and J by 4 bases; unmatched bases: 7. DNA of the CDR3: TGTGCCAGCAGTCCGAGCGGGAGGCTTCCAGATACGCAGTATTTT. Translation gives CASSPSGRLPDTQYF.

The chain carries TRBV7-8 and TRBJ2-1; 7 bases are a match to TRBD2. Germline CDR1 reads SGHVS; CDR2 reads FQNEAQ. The CDR3 runs to 15 residues. Losses at the gene ends were 5 bases for V and 4 bases for J; bases not matched to a gene: 8. The chain's CDR3 is CASSRSGRLYNEQFF. DNA of the CDR3: TGTGCCAGCAGCCGCTCCGGGAGGCTTTACAATGAGCAGTTCTTC.

The genes are TRBV10-3 and TRBJ1-1; D remains ambiguous. CDR1 is ENHRY and CDR2 is SYGVKD in the germline V gene. The CDR3 contains 13 residues. Trimming took 4 bases from V and 1 from J, leaving 7 bases between them. The CDR3 protein is CAISGRENTEAFF. Here the CDR3 DNA reads TGTGCCATCAGTGGTCGTGAGAACACTGAAGCTTTCTTT.

The chain has TRBV14 and TRBJ1-6; D perhaps matches TRBD1 (5 bases). The germline V gene encodes CDR1 SGHDN and CDR2 FVKESK. The ends were cut back, 0 bases at V and 7 bases at J, with 10 bases in the middle. The CDR3 has 15 residues. The CDR3 protein is CASSQDPGMNSPLHF. CDR3 bases: TGTGCCAGCAGCCAAGACCCAGGGATGAATTCACCCCTCCACTTT.

V gene TRBV6-5 combines with J gene TRBJ2-3; possibly TRBD1 or TRBD2 for D (6 bases each). With 7 bases removed from V and 1 base from J, the gap between germline ends came to 12 bases. The CDR3 extends over 14 amino acids. Germline loops: CDR1 MNHEY, CDR2 SVGAGI. In nucleotides, the CDR3 is TGTGCCAGCATGATTAGGGGGGGCACAGATACGCAGTATTTT. As protein: CASMIRGGTDTQYF.

The chain couples TRBV2 to TRBJ1-4, with D possibly matching TRBD1 (6 bases). CDR3 size: 15 residues. Trimming took 5 bases from V and 4 from J, leaving 14 bases between them. Germline V gene sequence: CDR1 SNHLY, CDR2 FYNNEI. This CDR3 reads CASSPSTGNNEKLFF. The DNA for the CDR3 is TGTGCCAGCAGTCCTTCGACAGGAAATAATGAAAAACTGTTTTTT.

The chain couples TRBV27 to TRBJ2-7; 8 nucleotides agree with TRBD1. The better agreement between TRBJ2-4 and the DNA end casts doubt on the J call. This CDR3 contains 16 residues. CDR1 and CDR2 from the germline V gene are MNHEY and SMNVEV (reference sequence). DNA for the CDR3: TGTGCCAGCAGTTACGGACAGGGCGAGTCAAGGAACATTCAGTACTTC. It encodes CASSYGQGESRNIQYF.

This clonotype was seen more than once but under ten times. The chain combines TRBV20-1 with TRBJ1-1; maybe TRBD1 (5 bases). This CDR3 spans 14 amino acids. The V end lost 6 bases, the J end lost 2 bases, and 16 bases lay between the germline ends. Germline loops: CDR1 DFQATT, CDR2 SNEGSKA (reference sequence). The CDR3 protein is CSAQTGGVNTEAFF. The CDR3 DNA sequence: TGCAGTGCCCAGACTGGGGGGGTAAACACTGAAGCTTTCTTT.

This clonotype was counted between two and nine times. The chain links TRBV7-2 to TRBJ2-1; D is unresolved. The end of the DNA is better explained by TRBJ2-7, so the J call may be wrong. The germline gives CDR1 SGHTA, CDR2 FQGNSA. The CDR3 length is 14 residues. The CDR3 sequence is CASSPRGGPNEQYF. CDR3 bases: TGTGCCAGCAGCCCCCGCGGTGGACCCAATGAGCAGTACTTC.

The chain is built from TRBV20-1 and TRBJ2-3; 11 bases are shared with TRBD2. This CDR3 region has 15 residues. Losses at the gene ends were 6 bases for V and 0 bases for J; bases not matched to a gene: 5. CDR1 DFQATT and CDR2 SNEGSKA come from the germline V gene (reference sequence). This chain's CDR3 is CSASGLAGSTDTQYF. CDR3 in DNA: TGCAGTGCGAGTGGACTAGCGGGTAGCACAGATACGCAGTATTTT.

V usage is TRBV2 and J usage is TRBJ2-5, with 8 bases aligning to TRBD2. The V gene end was trimmed by 7 bases and the J gene end by 5 bases; junction bases not matched to a gene: 3. Germline-derived CDR1 and CDR2 are SNHLY and FYNNEI. This CDR3 region has 12 residues. CDR3 DNA: TGTGCCAGCAAACGGGAGGGGGAGACCCAGTACTTC. As protein: CASKREGETQYF.

This clonotype was seen only a few times. This rearrangement joins TRBV29-1 to TRBJ1-4, with D uncertain. V was shortened by 3 bases and J by 11 bases, with 7 bases between the two germline ends. This CDR3 comprises 10 residues. Germline V gene sequence: CDR1 SQVTM, CDR2 ANQGSEA. This chain's CDR3 is CSVEDTKLFF. CDR3 DNA: TGCAGCGTTGAGGATACGAAACTGTTTTTT.